The clone carrying this T cell receptor beta chain showed up many times. Its antigen remains unidentified. Trimming stripped 9 bases from V and 0 bases from J, with 24 bases between. The CDR3 sequence is 17 residues long. Germline loops: CDR1 WNHNN, CDR2 SYGVQD (reference sequence). This sample was included in a study of breast tumors, draining lymph nodes, adjacent tissues. TCRdb itself ran the multiplex PCR reads through MiXCR, one entry per CDR3 protein. The profile shows around 300,000 distinct CDR3 sequences, around 30% of them singletons. Study outcomes and limitations: Most tumor T cells seemingly derive from lymph node, then expand in tumor.

Samples came from axillary lymph nodes draining the breast cancer. The J gene is TRBJ2-7, the V gene TRBV10-1; TRBD1 might be the D (7 bases). Input material: axillary lymph node tissue. The receptor was derived from a female donor with breast cancer. Some clones in this sample may be carry-over from other donors' samples. CDR3 coding DNA: TGCGCCAGTGAGTCCGGAGGGGGCTTGATTAGCTCCTACGAGCAGTACTTC. Translation: CASESGGGLISSYEQYF.